This T cell receptor (beta chain) is drawn from a study of blood T cell repertoires in COVID-19. As for the study in general: Material from acute and convalescent COVID-19 was sourced from the United States, Italy and Spain. From T cells, B-cell-depleted T cells, or PBMCs came the material, which was cDNA or gDNA.

Original handling: Amplifying reference gene primers gave estimates of nucleated cell counts. Measured with immunoSEQ multiplex PCR; TCRdb has only the in-frame clones, and not every one. That table is the source of V, J and clone size, and D and trimming were worked out from the DNA. The sample consists of approximately 130,000 clones, 75% to 80% of them appearing once. The J segment lost 5 bases and the V segment lost 4 bases, leaving 12 bases of the junction unmatched. CDR1 is MNHEY, CDR2 SMNVEV, per germline (reference sequence). CDR3 length: 17 amino acids. This clonotype originated in a human donor in a cohort sampled during active COVID-19. Sequenced input: peripheral blood. The chain recombines TRBV27 with TRBJ1-3; TRBD1 agrees at 9 bases. The CDR3 protein is CASSSGDRALLRNTIYF. CDR3 nucleotides: TGTGCCAGCAGTTCCGGGGACAGGGCCCTCCTACGAAACACCATATATTTT.